These 10 T cell receptor beta chains were all obtained from the same sample, sequenced in a study of beta chain features in type 1 diabetes. Of the isolated RNA, all was reverse transcribed, and so the sequenced material was expressed TCRB transcripts. Clones were read by immunoSEQ multiplex PCR, and TCRdb kept only the in-frame ones, dropping some. The sample consists of 330,000 or so clones, less than 15% of them appearing once. The specimen was central memory CD4+ T cells from blood. The receptors originated from a young man in good health.

The V call is TRBV5-4, the J call TRBJ2-7; no clear D. This CDR3 contains 13 residues. Trimming left V 1 base short and J 7 bases short, with 12 bases between. Germline V gene data show CDR1 as SGHNT and CDR2 as YYREEE (reference sequence). CDR3: CASSLRREGEQYF. CDR3 nucleotide sequence: TGTGCCAGCAGCTTGAGAAGGGAAGGGGAGCAGTACTTC.

This clone was seen repeatedly, ten times or more. The V gene is TRBV7-2, the J gene TRBJ1-2; tentatively, D is TRBD1 (5 bases). Per germline, CDR1 SGHTA and CDR2 FQGNSA. V was shortened by 7 bases and J by 4 bases, with 19 bases between the two germline ends. The CDR3 sequence is 15 residues long. The CDR3 sequence is CASTLLARGGYGYTF. The CDR3 coding sequence is TGTGCCAGCACCCTTCTAGCCCGGGGCGGCTATGGCTACACCTTC. Looking up the rest from reference TRBV7-2 and TRBJ1-2 gives the full variable domain: GAGVSQSPSNKVTEKGKDVELRCDPISGHTALYWYRQSLGQGLEFLIYFQGNSAPDKSGLPSDRFSAERTGGSVSTLTIQRTQQEDSAVYLCASTLLARGGYGYTFGSGTRLTVV.

This clone occurred a few times. The CDR3 sequence: CASSLEAVSAGHEQFF. CDR3 coding DNA: TGTGCCAGCAGCTTAGAGGCAGTTTCGGCTGGTCATGAGCAGTTCTTC. This chain links TRBV7-6 with TRBJ2-1; D unresolved. V lost 1 base to trimming and J lost 8 bases, with 18 bases between them. Germline assignment: CDR1 SGHVS and CDR2 FNYEAQ. This CDR3 is built from 16 residues.

The rearrangement joins TRBV7-8 to TRBJ1-1; TRBD1 is a possible D gene (5 bases). V was shortened by 2 bases and J by 4 bases, with 11 bases between the two germline ends. Germline lookup yields CDR1 SGHVS and CDR2 FQNEAQ. The CDR3 sequence is 14 residues long. The CDR3 loop is CASSLIAGGTEAFF. The CDR3 region has the DNA TGTGCCAGCAGCTTAATAGCGGGGGGCACTGAAGCTTTCTTT.

There are a few counts of this clone. V is TRBV7-2 and J is TRBJ2-3, with 8 nucleotides matching TRBD2. V lost 7 bases to trimming and J lost 0 bases; unmatched junction nucleotides: 6. Germline lookup yields CDR1 SGHTA and CDR2 FQGNSA. The CDR3 has 15 amino acids. CDR3 sequence reads: CASTIAGSSTDTQYF. The CDR3 DNA reads TGTGCCAGCACCATAGCGGGGTCTAGCACAGATACGCAGTATTTT.

Many counts were recorded for this clone. J is TRBJ2-3 and V is TRBV5-6; 10 bases fit TRBD2. The germline gives CDR1 SGHDT, CDR2 YYEEEE. This CDR3 region has 18 residues. V lost 0 bases and J lost 5; bases outside the gene matches: 12. CDR3 in amino acids: CASSLGRAGGPRLDTQYF. DNA of the CDR3: TGTGCCAGCAGCTTGGGTCGAGCGGGAGGGCCACGTTTAGATACGCAGTATTTT. The full variable domain, in which reference TRBV5-6 and TRBJ2-3 provide the parts outside the CDR3, is DAGVTQSPTHLIKTRGQQVTLRCSPKSGHDTVSWYQQALGQGPQFIFQYYEEEERQRGNFPDRFSGHQFPNYSSELNVNALLLGDSALYLCASSLGRAGGPRLDTQYFGPGTRLTVL.

V gene TRBV21-1 combines with J gene TRBJ1-2. TRBV21-1 is recorded as a pseudogene. This CDR3 has 14 amino acids. The CDR3 is CASYVEGGLYGYTF. The CDR3, as DNA: TGTGCCAGCTACGTTGAGGGAGGTCTCTATGGCTACACCTTC.

This clone has at least ten counts. CDR3 sequence (DNA): TGTGCCAGCAGCCCGCATAGCTCGTTCGATGAGCAGTTCTTC. Translation: CASSPHSSFDEQFF. The J gene is TRBJ2-1, the V gene TRBV14; D gene ambiguous. Per germline, CDR1 SGHDN and CDR2 FVKESK. This CDR3 is 14 amino acids long. Between the trimmed V and J ends, which lost 4 bases and 8 bases, there was a span of 15 bases. The full variable domain, completed using reference TRBV14 and TRBJ2-1, is EAGVTQFPSHSVIEKGQTVTLRCDPISGHDNLYWYRRVMGKEIKFLLHFVKESKQDESGMPNNRFLAERTGGTYSTLKVQPAELEDSGVYFCASSPHSSFDEQFFGPGTRLTVL.

This clone was counted only a few times. Here the CDR3 reads CASSRQGRETQYF. Here the CDR3 DNA reads TGTGCCAGCAGCCGACAGGGCAGAGAGACCCAGTACTTC. V usage is TRBV7-9 and J usage is TRBJ2-5; 7 nucleotides align to TRBD1. Unmatched junction bases numbered 4, after V lost 5 bases and J lost 4 bases. CDR3 size: 13 residues. Germline V gene data show CDR1 as SEHNR and CDR2 as FQNEAQ (reference sequence). Drawing the rest from reference TRBV7-9 and TRBJ2-5, the complete variable domain is DTGVSQNPRHKITKRGQNVTFRCDPISEHNRLYWYRQTLGQGPEFLTYFQNEAQLEKSRLLSDRFSAERPKGSFSTLEIQRTEQGDSAMYLCASSRQGRETQYFGPGTRLLVL.

V is TRBV5-1 and J is TRBJ2-7; D gene unclear. The CDR3 consists of 15 residues. The germline CDR1 and CDR2 sequences are SGHRS and YFSETQ. Trimming shortened V by 4 bases and J by 2 bases, and 16 bases separated the two germline ends. The DNA of the CDR3 is TGCGCCAGCAGCCCGCAATTAGGCGGAGCCTACGAGCAGTACGTC. Protein product: CASSPQLGGAYEQYV.